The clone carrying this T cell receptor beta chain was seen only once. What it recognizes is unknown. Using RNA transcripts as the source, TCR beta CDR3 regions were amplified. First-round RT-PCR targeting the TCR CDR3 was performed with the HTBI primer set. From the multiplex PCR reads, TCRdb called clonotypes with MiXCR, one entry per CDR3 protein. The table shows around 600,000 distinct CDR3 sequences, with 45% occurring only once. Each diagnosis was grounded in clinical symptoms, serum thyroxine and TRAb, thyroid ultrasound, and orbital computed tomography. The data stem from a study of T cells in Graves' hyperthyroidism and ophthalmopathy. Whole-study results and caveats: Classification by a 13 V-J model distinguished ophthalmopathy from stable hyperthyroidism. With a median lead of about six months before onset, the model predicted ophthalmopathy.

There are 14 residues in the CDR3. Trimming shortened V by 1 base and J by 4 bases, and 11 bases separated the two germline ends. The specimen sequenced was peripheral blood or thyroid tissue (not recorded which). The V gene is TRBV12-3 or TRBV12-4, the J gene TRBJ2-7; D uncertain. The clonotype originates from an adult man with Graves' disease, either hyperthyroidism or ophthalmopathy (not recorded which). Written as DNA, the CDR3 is TGTGCCAGCAGTTTAGGTCTGGGGATATACGAGCAGTACTTC. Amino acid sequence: CASSLGLGIYEQYF.